The present entry profiles one TCR beta chain with its context. This sample was taken from a study of blood T cell repertoires in COVID-19. Overall study: Researchers got acute and convalescent COVID-19 samples from the United States, Italy and Spain. Sample material is recorded as cDNA or gDNA derived from T cells, B-cell-depleted T cells, or PBMCs.

The V end was cut by 6 bases, the J end by 3 bases, with 19 bases between. The CDR3 runs 16 residues. Looked up from germline, CDR1 is SGHRS and CDR2 is YFSETQ. Original handling: Amplification from reference gene primers served as the basis for estimated nucleated cell counts. Sequencing used immunoSEQ multiplex PCR; TCRdb keeps in-frame clones, though not all of them. V and J calls and clone size come straight from that table; D and trimming were deduced from the DNA. The data show about 67,000 clones, with 75% to 90% seen just once and roughly 8.5% held by the top ten. The V and J genes are TRBV5-1 and TRBJ2-1; D is perhaps TRBD2 (5 bases). The sequence was obtained from a man aged 50-59 years with active COVID-19. The sequenced sample consisted of peripheral blood. In DNA, the CDR3 is TGCGCCAGCACTACGATAGGTGCTGGAGGCTACAATGAGCAGTTCTTC. This gives the protein CASTTIGAGGYNEQFF.